Described below is a single T cell receptor (beta chain) sequence and its context. Assay used: immunoSEQ multiplex PCR; TCRdb lists only in-frame clones, some missing. The sample consists of roughly 150,000 clones, around 80% of them appearing once. Assignment of participants to cohorts was predicated upon participant-reported clinical history. The length of the CDR3 is 14 residues. The V and J ends lost 4 bases and 0 bases respectively, with 10 bases between them. CDR1 and CDR2 from the germline V gene are MNHEY and SVGAGI. The data were taken from a study of blood T cell repertoires in COVID-19. About the research overall: All recovered Cohort 3 donors got two negative PCRs, got clearance, or saw symptom resolution. Samples came from the United States, Italy and Spain, spanning acute and convalescent COVID-19.

The sequence was collected from a woman aged 70 to 79 in a cohort exposed to, infected with or recovered from COVID-19 (not recorded which). The chain couples TRBV6-5 to TRBJ2-7; D might be TRBD1 (6 bases). Specimen: PBMCs or T cells enriched from blood (not recorded which). The CDR3 nucleotides are TGTGCCAGCAGTTCGGACAGCATCTCCTACGAGCAGTACTTC. It encodes CASSSDSISYEQYF.